The rows below give T cell receptor beta chains drawn from one sample of a study of T cells in narcolepsy. Only in-frame clones appear in the TCRdb table, and some are missing; sequencing was by immunoSEQ multiplex PCR. The sample has approximately 26,000 clones; 70% to 85% are singletons. The sequencing input was memory (CD45RA-) CD4+ T cells from blood. All receptors derive from a human donor in good health. Both conserved end residues are part of each CDR3. D genes are given only for firm matches. Not all rows give a size; the values are once, few, many and, for expanded clones, a class.

d_gene	v_gene	abundance	j_gene	CDR3aa	CDR3nt
NA	TRBV6-6	NA	TRBJ2-2	CASAGVGTGELFF	TGTGCCAGCGCAGGGGTTGGTACCGGGGAGCTGTTTTTT
NA	TRBV21-1	once	TRBJ2-1	CASSNRGGPGCYNEQFF	TGTGCCAGCAGCAATCGGGGGGGTCCCGGATGCTACAATGAGCAGTTCTTC
NA	TRBV7-5	once	TRBJ2-5	CARAPGPGAHNFQETQYF	TGTGCCAGAGCCCCAGGCCCGGGGGCCCACAACTTCCAAGAGACCCAGTACTTC
TRBD1	TRBV10-3	NA	TRBJ1-1	CAIRTGGGNTEAFF	TGTGCCATCAGGACAGGGGGAGGGAACACTGAAGCTTTCTTT
NA	TRBV10-1	NA	TRBJ1-4	CASYTREEIF	TGCGCCAGCTACACGCGCGAAGAGATTTTT
NA	TRBV6-5	NA	TRBJ2-7	CASSYGEASEF	TGTGCCAGCAGTTACGGCGAGGCTAGCGAATTC
TRBD2	TRBV28	NA	TRBJ2-1	CASSLRTSGRDRFF	TGTGCCAGCAGTTTAAGGACTAGCGGGAGGGATCGGTTCTTC
TRBD2	TRBV7-2	NA	TRBJ2-5	CASSLRTSGGTGTQYF	TGTGCCAGCAGCTTGAGGACTAGCGGGGGGACGGGGACCCAGTACTTC
NA	TRBV6-1	NA	TRBJ1-1	CASSIGGTEAFF	TGTGCCAGCAGTATCGGAGGTACTGAAGCTTTCTTT
TRBD2	TRBV19	NA	TRBJ2-2	CASSIGLAHTGELFF	TGTGCCAGTAGTATCGGACTAGCACACACCGGGGAGCTGTTTTTT
NA	TRBV2	NA	TRBJ1-1	CASRISGPNTEAFF	TGTGCCAGCAGGATATCCGGTCCGAACACTGAAGCTTTCTTT
NA	TRBV27	NA	TRBJ2-1	CASSLTWNHNEQFF	TGTGCCAGCAGTTTAACTTGGAACCACAATGAGCAGTTCTTC
NA	TRBV5-1	NA	TRBJ2-5	CASSLEGTVQETQYF	TGCGCCAGCAGCTTGGAAGGCACTGTCCAAGAGACCCAGTACTTC
NA	TRBV7-8	once	TRBJ2-7	CASSLDTDYEQYF	TGTGCCAGCAGCTTGGACACAGACTACGAGCAGTACTTC
TRBD1	TRBV6-4	NA	TRBJ2-2	CASRTGENTGELFF	TGTGCCAGCAGGACAGGGGAGAACACCGGGGAGCTGTTTTTT
NA	TRBV15	once	TRBJ2-2	CATSRSRLTNTGELFF	TGTGCCACCAGCAGGTCTCGGCTAACGAACACCGGGGAGCTGTTTTTT
TRBD1	TRBV7-9	NA	TRBJ2-5	CASSLADRAETQYF	TGTGCCAGCAGCTTAGCGGACAGGGCTGAGACCCAGTACTTC
NA	TRBV27	NA	TRBJ2-5	CASSLSGDGETQYF	TGTGCCAGCAGTTTATCAGGGGACGGAGAGACCCAGTACTTC
NA	TRBV10-3	NA	TRBJ1-3	CAISDGSSGNTIYF	TGTGCCATCAGTGACGGGTCCTCTGGAAACACCATATATTTT
NA	TRBV5-1	NA	TRBJ1-1	CASSARSDNTEAFF	TGCGCCAGCAGCGCCCGGAGTGATAACACTGAAGCTTTCTTT
NA	TRBV11-1	NA	TRBJ2-7	CASSSGPYSYVEQYF	TGTGCCAGCAGCTCCGGTCCCTACTCCTACGTGGAGCAGTACTTC
NA	TRBV5-1	once	TRBJ2-7	CASSGSGHYEQYF	TGCGCCAGCAGCGGTAGCGGTCACTACGAGCAGTACTTC
NA	TRBV7-9	once	TRBJ1-2	CASSQTRAADYGYTF	TGTGCCAGCAGCCAGACAAGGGCCGCGGACTATGGCTACACCTTC
NA	TRBV5-1	once	TRBJ2-3	CASSLRLEGNTDTQYF	TGCGCCAGCAGCCTACGACTGGAGGGAAACACAGATACGCAGTATTTT
NA	TRBV20-1	NA	TRBJ2-1	CSARILDEQFF	TGCAGTGCTAGAATCCTCGATGAGCAGTTCTTC
NA	TRBV7-2	few	TRBJ1-5	CASSLAFGQPQHF	TGTGCCAGCAGCTTAGCTTTCGGTCAGCCCCAGCATTTT
TRBD2	TRBV4-1	NA	TRBJ2-6	CASSQAAGGTGANVLTF	TGCGCCAGCAGCCAAGCAGCGGGAGGAACTGGGGCCAACGTCCTGACTTTC
NA	TRBV5-1	NA	TRBJ1-1	CASSLSGVGAEAFF	TGCGCCAGCAGCTTGAGCGGGGTCGGGGCTGAAGCTTTCTTT
NA	TRBV5-1	NA	TRBJ2-7	CASSLEGPWPYEQYF	TGCGCCAGCAGCTTGGAAGGGCCTTGGCCCTACGAGCAGTACTTC
TRBD2	TRBV27	NA	TRBJ2-7	CASSPKGIVGTSRQRGYEQYF	TGTGCCAGCAGTCCAAAGGGTATCGTCGGGACTAGCCGTCAAAGGGGCTACGAGCAGTACTTC
TRBD1	TRBV7-9	NA	TRBJ2-2	CASSPSGQGVYRGTGELFF	TGTGCCAGCAGCCCATCCGGACAGGGAGTATATAGAGGCACCGGGGAGCTGTTTTTT
NA	TRBV11-1	NA	TRBJ2-3	CASSPRTAENTDTQYF	TGTGCCAGCAGCCCCCGGACCGCGGAAAACACAGATACGCAGTATTTT
TRBD2	TRBV7-2	NA	TRBJ2-5	CASSRMRGQETQYF	TGTGCCAGCAGCCGCATGCGGGGGCAAGAGACCCAGTACTTC
TRBD1	TRBV5-1	few	TRBJ1-3	CASSLGDRTVAGNTIYF	TGCGCCAGCAGCTTGGGGGACAGGACCGTCGCTGGAAACACCATATATTTT
NA	TRBV5-1	NA	TRBJ1-1	CASSFRQGDTEAFF	TGCGCCAGCAGCTTCCGGCAGGGAGACACTGAAGCTTTCTTT
TRBD1	TRBV7-9	few	TRBJ1-5	CASSRGQVGQPQHF	TGTGCCAGCAGCCGGGGACAGGTTGGTCAGCCCCAGCATTTT
NA	TRBV27	NA	TRBJ1-3	CASRPTGLTPGNTIYF	TGTGCCAGCAGACCTACGGGGCTTACCCCTGGAAACACCATATATTTT
NA	TRBV30	NA	TRBJ1-6	CASGGSRNSPLHF	TGTGCCTCGGGCGGCTCTCGCAATTCACCCCTCCACTTT
TRBD2	TRBV7-2	NA	TRBJ2-5	CASSIGLAGGRETQYF	TGTGCCAGCAGCATCGGACTAGCGGGGGGGCGGGAGACCCAGTACTTC
NA	TRBV19	NA	TRBJ1-2	CASSRPGANYGYTF	TGTGCCAGTAGTAGGCCAGGGGCGAACTATGGCTACACCTTC
NA	TRBV30	NA	TRBJ2-1	CAWSVRGRANEQFF	TGTGCCTGGAGTGTACGCGGCAGGGCCAATGAGCAGTTCTTC
TRBD1	TRBV10-3	NA	TRBJ1-2	CAISGQGSSYGYTF	TGTGCCATCAGTGGACAGGGGAGCAGCTATGGCTACACCTTC